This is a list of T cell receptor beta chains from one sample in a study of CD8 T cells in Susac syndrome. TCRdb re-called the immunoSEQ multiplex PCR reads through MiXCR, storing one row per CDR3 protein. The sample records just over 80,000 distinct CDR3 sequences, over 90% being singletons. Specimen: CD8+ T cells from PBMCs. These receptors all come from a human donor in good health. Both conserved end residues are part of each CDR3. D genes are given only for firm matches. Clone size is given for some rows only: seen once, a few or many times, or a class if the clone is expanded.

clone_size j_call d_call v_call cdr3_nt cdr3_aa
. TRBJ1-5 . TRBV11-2 TGTGCCAGCAGCTTAACGGGGGGTGACAATCAGCCCCAGCATTTT CASSLTGGDNQPQHF
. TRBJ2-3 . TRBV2 TGTGCCAGCATAAAAGGAACGCAGTATTTT CASIKGTQYF
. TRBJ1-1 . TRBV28 TGTGCCAGCAGTTTGGTCATTTACAGGATGAACACTGAAGCTTTCTTT CASSLVIYRMNTEAFF
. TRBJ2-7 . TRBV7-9 TGTGCCAGCACTAACCCGACGGTCCACGAGCAGTACTTC CASTNPTVHEQYF
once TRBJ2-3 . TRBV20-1 TGCAGTGCTAGGGGGTGGATAGGGGCAGATACGCAGTATTTT CSARGWIGADTQYF
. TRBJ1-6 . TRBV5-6 TGTGCCAGCAGCCTCGACAGTGTAAATTCACCCCTCCACTTT CASSLDSVNSPLHF
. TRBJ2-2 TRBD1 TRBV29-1 TGCAGCGTTGAGAATGACAGGGATGGCACCGGGGAGCTGTTTTTT CSVENDRDGTGELFF
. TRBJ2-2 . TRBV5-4 TGTGCCGGAAGCTTTGGGAGTATGGAGCTGTTTTTT CAGSFGSMELFF
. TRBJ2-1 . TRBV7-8 TGTGCCAGCAGCTTAGTTCCTGCGTCTAACAATGAGCAGTTCTTC CASSLVPASNNEQFF
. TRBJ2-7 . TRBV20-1 TGCAGTGCCAGCTCTAATGGGGGAATCTACGAGCAGTACTTC CSASSNGGIYEQYF
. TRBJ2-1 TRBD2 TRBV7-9 TGTGCCAGCAGCCCGCCTCGCAGCGGGAGTGGGTACAATGAGCAGTTCTTC CASSPPRSGSGYNEQFF
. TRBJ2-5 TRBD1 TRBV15 TGTGCCACCAGCCATACCCCACAGGGGGCGAGAGAGACCCAGTACTTC CATSHTPQGARETQYF
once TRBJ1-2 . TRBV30 TGTGCCTGGAGTCAGGATATAGGAACATATGGCTACACCTTC CAWSQDIGTYGYTF
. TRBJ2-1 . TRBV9 TGTGCCAGCAGCGTTGGAGCGGGCTCCTACAATGAGCAGTTCTTC CASSVGAGSYNEQFF
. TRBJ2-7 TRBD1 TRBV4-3 TGCGCCAGCAGCCAAGACAGGGGGCTCGAGCAGTACTTC CASSQDRGLEQYF
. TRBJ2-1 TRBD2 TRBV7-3 TGTGCCAGCAGCAGACTAGCGGGAGGAACCTACAATGAGCAGTTCTTC CASSRLAGGTYNEQFF
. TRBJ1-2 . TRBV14 TGTGCCAGCAGCCAAGATGGTTCAGTGGCCCAGCCATGGAACTATGGCTACACCTTC CASSQDGSVAQPWNYGYTF
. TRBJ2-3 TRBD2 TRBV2 TGTGCCAGCAGTGAACGGGAGGTTACGCAGTATTTT CASSEREVTQYF
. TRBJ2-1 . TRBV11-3 TGTGCCAGCAGCTTAGGCGGGCAGGTTGGTGAGCAGTTCTTC CASSLGGQVGEQFF
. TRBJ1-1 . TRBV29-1 TGCAGCGTTGTAAGGACAGACGAAGCTTTCTTT CSVVRTDEAFF
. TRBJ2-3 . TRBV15 TGTGCCACCAGCAGAGATCGGGGGCTCTTAAATACGCAGTATTTT CATSRDRGLLNTQYF
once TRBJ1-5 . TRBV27 TGTGCCAGCAGCCGGGCGGGGGTAGGGGGCAATCAGCCCCAGCATTTT CASSRAGVGGNQPQHF
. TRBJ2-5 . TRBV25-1 TGTGCCAGCCTAGGTGGGGAGACCCAGTACTTC CASLGGETQYF
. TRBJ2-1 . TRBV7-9 TGTGCCAGCAGCTGGACAGTAAGCTCCTACAATGAGCAGTTCTTC CASSWTVSSYNEQFF
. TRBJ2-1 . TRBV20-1 TGCAGTGCTAGAGATCGCCTAGCGCCCTACAATGAGCAGTTCTTC CSARDRLAPYNEQFF
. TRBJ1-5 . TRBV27 TGTGCCAGCAGTTTGTTGGCAGACAATCAGCCCCAGCATTTT CASSLLADNQPQHF
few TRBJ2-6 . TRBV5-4 TGTGCCAGCAGCTTGGGACCCGGGGCCAACGTCCTGACTTTC CASSLGPGANVLTF
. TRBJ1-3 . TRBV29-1 TGCAGCGCCGGGGGGTTCTCTGGAAACACCATATATTTT CSAGGFSGNTIYF
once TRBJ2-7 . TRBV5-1 TGCGCCAGCAGCTCCGGGACGGTAAGCTCCTACGAGCAGTACTTC CASSSGTVSSYEQYF
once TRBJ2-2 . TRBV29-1 TGCAGCGTTGAGGCCCGGCCCGGGGAGCTGTTTTTT CSVEARPGELFF
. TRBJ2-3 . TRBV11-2 TGTGCCAGCAGCTTGGCCCCCACAGATACGCAGTATTTT CASSLAPTDTQYF
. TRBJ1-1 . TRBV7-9 TGTGCCAGCAGCTTTCCACGGGACACTGAAGCTTTCTTT CASSFPRDTEAFF
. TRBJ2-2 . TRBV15 TGTGCCACCAGCTCGTCAGTTACAGGAACCCTCACCGGGGAGCTGTTTTTT CATSSSVTGTLTGELFF
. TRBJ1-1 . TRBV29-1 TGCAGCGGGGAGGACGGAATGAACACTGAAGCTTTCTTT CSGEDGMNTEAFF
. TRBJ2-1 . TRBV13 TGTGCCAGCAGCTCCATGGACTGGCCCAATGAGCAGTTCTTC CASSSMDWPNEQFF
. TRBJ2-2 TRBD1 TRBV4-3 TGCGCCAGCAGCACCACCTCCGGGACAGCGAACACCGGGGAGCTGTTTTTT CASSTTSGTANTGELFF
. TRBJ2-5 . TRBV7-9 TGTGCCAGCAGCTGGTTGTACCAAGAGACCCAGTACTTC CASSWLYQETQYF
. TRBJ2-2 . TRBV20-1 TGCAGTGCGAGAAGGACGAACACCGGGGAGCTGTTTTTT CSARRTNTGELFF
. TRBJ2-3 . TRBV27 TGTGCCAGCAGTTCTTTTCCGGACAGCAGCACAGATACGCAGTATTTT CASSSFPDSSTDTQYF
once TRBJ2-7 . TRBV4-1 TGCGCCAGCAGCCGAGGTCTCTCCTACGAGCAGTACTTC CASSRGLSYEQYF
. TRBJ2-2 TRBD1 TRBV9 TGTGCCAGCAGCGTTTGGACAGGGGGCACCGGGGAGCTGTTTTTT CASSVWTGGTGELFF
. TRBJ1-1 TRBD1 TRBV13 TGTGCCAGCAGCTTAGGGACAGGGGCACCGGTGGGGACTGAAGCTTTCTTT CASSLGTGAPVGTEAFF
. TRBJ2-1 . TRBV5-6 TGTGCCAGCAGCTTGGTCGCAGGCTCCTACAATGAGCAGTTCTTC CASSLVAGSYNEQFF
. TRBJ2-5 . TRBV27 TGTGCCAGCAGTTTATATGTGAGCCAACCCCGAAGAGAAGAGACCCAGTACTTC CASSLYVSQPRREETQYF
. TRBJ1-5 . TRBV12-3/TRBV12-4 TGTGCCAGCAGTTTTGATGGGGGCAATCAGCCCCAGCATTTT CASSFDGGNQPQHF
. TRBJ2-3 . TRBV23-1 TGCGCCAGCAGTCAAATAGTGGATACGCAGTATTTT CASSQIVDTQYF
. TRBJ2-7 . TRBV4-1 TGCGCCAGCAGCCAAGTTATGGTGGGGGCCTACTACGAGCAGTACTTC CASSQVMVGAYYEQYF
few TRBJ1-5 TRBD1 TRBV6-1 TGTGCCAGCAGTGGCGGGACAGGGGGCAATCAGCCCCAGCATTTT CASSGGTGGNQPQHF
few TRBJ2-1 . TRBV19 TGTGCCAGTAGTCTGGGGACTTACAATGAGCAGTTCTTC CASSLGTYNEQFF
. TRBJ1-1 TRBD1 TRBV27 TGTGCCAGCAGTTTTTCAGGGGGCCTGAACACTGAAGCTTTCTTT CASSFSGGLNTEAFF
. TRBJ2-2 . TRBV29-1 TGCAGCGCCAGAGTCGACGGACTCAACACCGGGGAGCTGTTTTTT CSARVDGLNTGELFF
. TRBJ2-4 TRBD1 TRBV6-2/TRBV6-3 TGTGCCAGCAGGACAGGGGTACAGGGATCGGCCAAAAACATTCAGTACTTC CASRTGVQGSAKNIQYF
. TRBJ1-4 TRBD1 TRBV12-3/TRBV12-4 TGTGCCAGCAGTCCCATGTACAGGGGATCTAATGAAAAACTGTTTTTT CASSPMYRGSNEKLFF
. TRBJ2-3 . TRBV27 TGTGCCAGCAGTCCGTACAGGATTATAGATACGCAGTATTTT CASSPYRIIDTQYF
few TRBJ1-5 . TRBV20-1 TGCAGTGCTAGAGAGGGAGGGGGACAGCCCCAGCATTTT CSAREGGGQPQHF
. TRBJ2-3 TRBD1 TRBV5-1 TGCGCCAGCATTAGATTTAGAGGGGGCGCTACAGATACGCAGTATTTT CASIRFRGGATDTQYF
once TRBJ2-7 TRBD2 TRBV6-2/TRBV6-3 TGTGCCAGCAGTAACGGGGGGTACGAGCAGTACTTC CASSNGGYEQYF
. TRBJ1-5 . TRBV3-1 TGTGCCAGCAGCCCTGGCGGGACCCTCTTGGAGCCCCAGCATTTT CASSPGGTLLEPQHF